Listed here are 17 T cell receptor beta chains from one sample, sequenced in a study of CD8+ T cells in alopecia areata. In each case, RNA was isolated and then reverse transcribed into cDNA as the sequencing template. Here immunoSEQ multiplex PCR was the method, and the copy in TCRdb shows in-frame clones only, minus some. The sample yields about 190,000 clones, roughly 70% seen once. Specified treatment: oral pan-JAK inhibitor, 5-10 mg twice daily. The starting material was CD4+ T cells sorted from blood, obtained at approximately week 49, from a patient treated with tofacitinib. Source of these receptors: a human donor with alopecia areata.

A few counts support this clone. The CDR3 DNA is TGTGCCAGCAGCTGGAGGAGATCTGGAAACACCATATATTTT. Translated: CASSWRRSGNTIYF. The chain links TRBV11-2 to TRBJ1-3; D remains unclear. Germline V lookup: CDR1 SGHAT, CDR2 FQNNGV. The CDR3 has 14 amino acids. The V and J ends lost 4 bases and 1 base respectively, with 8 bases between them.

This clone was detected only a few times. The chain is built from TRBV29-1 and TRBJ1-2; D uncertain. Looked up from germline, CDR1 is SQVTM and CDR2 is ANQGSEA. The CDR3 is made up of 12 amino acids. V gave up 5 bases and J gave up 1 base, with 8 bases separating them. CDR3 amino acids: CSVTENNYGYTF. The DNA for the CDR3 is TGCAGCGTTACCGAAAATAACTATGGCTACACCTTC.

V is TRBV5-5 and J is TRBJ1-5, with a weak D call TRBD1 (5 bases). Germline loops: CDR1 SGHKS, CDR2 YYEKEE (reference sequence). With 3 bases removed from V and 7 bases from J, the gap between germline ends came to 11 bases. The CDR3 extends over 13 amino acids. In DNA form, the CDR3 reads TGTGCCAGCAGCTGGGACTATTCCCAGCCCCAGCATTTT. Protein: CASSWDYSQPQHF.

The chain couples TRBV30 to TRBJ1-2, with D tentatively TRBD1 (5 bases). This CDR3 comprises 13 residues. Deletions cut 3 bases from V and 7 bases from J, with 15 bases between. The V gene's germline CDR1 is GTSNPN and CDR2 SVGIG (reference sequence). The chain's CDR3 is CAWSEAGFSGYTF. In DNA, the CDR3 is TGTGCCTGGAGCGAAGCAGGGTTTTCTGGCTACACCTTC.

This rearrangement joins TRBV7-2 to TRBJ2-7; TRBD2 aligns across 11 bases. Trimming at V came to 1 base and at J to 7 bases, leaving 3 bases not matched to a gene. Germline assignment: CDR1 SGHTA and CDR2 FQGNSA. This CDR3 region has 14 residues. The CDR3 region is CASSLGLAGLEQYF. The CDR3 DNA reads TGTGCCAGCAGCTTAGGACTAGCGGGGCTGGAGCAGTACTTC.

In regard to this clone: The junction differs from germline at one of its ends, possibly a read error. This chain uses TRBV29-1 with TRBJ2-1; 12 nucleotides agree with TRBD2. CDR1 and CDR2 from the germline V gene are SQVTM and ANQGSEA. The CDR3 is 14 residues long. The CDR3 nucleotides read TGCAGCGTTGAGGTGCGTCTAGCGGGGGGGACCCGTCTCTTC. This codes for CSVEVRLAGGTRLF.

This clone was seen a single time. This chain uses TRBV7-2 with TRBJ1-2; TRBD1 aligns across 8 bases. The ends lost 5 bases at V and 7 bases at J; junction bases unmatched: 3. Germline V gives CDR1 SGHTA, CDR2 FQGNSA. There are 12 residues in the CDR3. CDR3 in amino acids: CASSTTGAGYTF. DNA for the CDR3: TGTGCCAGCAGCACGACAGGGGCTGGCTACACCTTC.

V and J are TRBV29-1 and TRBJ2-7; TRBD1 is a possible D gene (6 bases). The CDR3 spans 13 residues. Deletions cut 5 bases from V and 7 bases from J, with 18 bases between. The germline gives CDR1 SQVTM, CDR2 ANQGSEA. As DNA, the CDR3 is TGCAGCGTTTCTACTCTGGCAGGGGAAGAGCAGTACTTC. Translation gives CSVSTLAGEEQYF.

The V and J genes are TRBV6-5 and TRBJ1-2; 11 bases match TRBD1. Germline V gives CDR1 MNHEY, CDR2 SVGAGI. Trimming at V came to 1 base and at J to 8 bases, leaving 6 bases not matched to a gene. The CDR3 consists of 15 residues. CDR3 bases: TGTGCCAGCAGTTACTTCGGACAGGGGGCCAAAGGCTACACCTTC. Residues: CASSYFGQGAKGYTF.

This sequence joins TRBV7-3 and TRBJ2-3; TRBD2 might be the D (5 bases). The CDR3 covers 16 residues. The germline V gene has CDR1 SGHTA and CDR2 FQGTGA. The V and J ends lost 5 bases and 5 bases respectively, with 20 bases between them. The CDR3, as DNA: TGTGCCAGCAGCCCCGAGGTCTCCTCACGGGGAGATACGCAGTATTTT. It specifies CASSPEVSSRGDTQYF.

This CDR3 is CASTRGFEETQYF. The CDR3, as DNA: TGTGCCAGCACCCGGGGGTTCGAAGAGACCCAGTACTTC. J is TRBJ2-5 and V is TRBV7-2; tentatively, D is TRBD2 (6 bases). CDR1 is SGHTA, CDR2 FQGNSA, per germline. The V gene lost 7 bases and the J gene lost 3 bases, with 12 bases spanning the gap. The CDR3 loop spans 13 amino acids.

This clone was found once. The CDR3 sequence: CATSLGTSYEQYF. The CDR3 region has the DNA TGTGCCACCAGCCTCGGGACCTCCTACGAGCAGTACTTC. V gene TRBV15 combines with J gene TRBJ2-7, with D possibly being TRBD1 or TRBD2 (5 bases each). The germline V and J ends were trimmed by 5 bases and 0 bases, with 8 bases remaining between them. Germline loops: CDR1 LNHNV, CDR2 YYDKDF (reference sequence). This CDR3 has 13 residues.

The J gene is TRBJ1-6, the V gene TRBV6-1; D gene unclear. Per the germline V gene, CDR1 is MNHNS and CDR2 is SASEGT. Trimming took 7 bases from V and 10 from J, leaving 14 bases between them. The CDR3 totals 13 residues. The CDR3 DNA reads as TGTGCCAGCACGGCCAAGGTCGGGTCACCCCTCCACTTT. As protein: CASTAKVGSPLHF.

The chain combines TRBV10-2 with TRBJ1-2; no definite D call. This CDR3 comprises 14 residues. V dropped 2 bases and J dropped 7 bases, with 14 bases sitting between them. The germline CDR1 and CDR2 sequences are WSHSY and SAAADI. The CDR3 DNA is TGCGCCAGCAGTGAGCCCTCATCCGGGTTTGGCTACACCTTC. Residues: CASSEPSSGFGYTF.

The V call is TRBV29-1, the J call TRBJ2-3; D remains ambiguous. Germline CDR1 reads SQVTM; CDR2 reads ANQGSEA. The CDR3 has 13 residues. The V end lost 6 bases, the J end lost 4 bases, and 14 bases lay between the germline ends. CDR3 loop: CSVVGPSADTQYF. The CDR3 DNA reads as TGCAGCGTAGTAGGTCCGAGCGCAGATACGCAGTATTTT.

The J gene is TRBJ2-2, the V gene TRBV5-1; D possibly corresponds to TRBD2 (5 bases). The CDR3 spans 16 residues. Trimming took 2 bases from V and 1 from J, leaving 12 bases between them. From germline, CDR1 is SGHRS and CDR2 YFSETQ. The chain's CDR3 is CASSFPLGQNTGELFF. The CDR3 DNA sequence: TGCGCCAGCAGCTTTCCACTAGGCCAGAACACCGGGGAGCTGTTTTTT.

V usage is TRBV5-6 and J usage is TRBJ1-2; 10 bases agree with TRBD1. Per germline, CDR1 SGHDT and CDR2 YYEEEE. V shed 2 bases and J 6 bases; nucleotides not matched to a gene: 7. The CDR3 has 15 amino acids. The CDR3 reads CASSFLGQGNHGYTF. DNA of the CDR3: TGTGCCAGCAGCTTTTTGGGACAGGGGAACCATGGCTACACCTTC. The variable domain in full, completed from reference TRBV5-6 and TRBJ1-2, reads DAGVTQSPTHLIKTRGQQVTLRCSPKSGHDTVSWYQQALGQGPQFIFQYYEEEERQRGNFPDRFSGHQFPNYSSELNVNALLLGDSALYLCASSFLGQGNHGYTFGSGTRLTVV.